This T cell receptor beta chain stems from a study of shared clonotypes between healthy human individuals (TCRdb year 2020). Regarding the research as a whole: The cohort included a few men and a couple of women between 18 and 49 years of age. Per donor, three plates each were used for CD4 naive and CD4 memory, two for CD8 naive, and one for CD8 memory. To estimate repertoire size and how much clonotype sharing occurs between individuals, the study deeply sequenced the blood TCR repertoires of several healthy adults. To increase sequencing depth and limit assay-specific biases, TCR repertoire library preparation and sequencing were carried out by different laboratories using diverse techniques. Each donor's leukapheresis produced roughly between roughly 0.85 and 9 billion PBMCs.

Points on this clone: Its specific antigen is unknown. Base qualities are not at hand, and no much larger clone is one base apart.

What the research found in general, with its limitations: Rarefaction of sorted-subset datasets indicated incomplete sequencing despite the large sequencing depth. Sampling was restricted to blood, and TCR repertoires in tissues likely differ from the TCR repertoires found in blood. Based on pairwise subsampling, the degree of clonotype sharing among donors was expected to be affected by sequencing depth. Larger estimated clonotype richness was generally found for naive subsets than for memory subsets. The genetic and exposure-history diversity represented was limited by the small number of donors. Sharing across a handful of donors was observed for around 5% of naive CD4, under 4% of naive CD8, 2% to 2.5% of memory CD4, and roughly 0.4% of memory CD8 clonotypes. Compared with non-shared clonotypes, the clonotypes found in all four sorted-subset donors had higher generation probabilities.

TCR CDR3 regions were amplified from genomic DNA by multiplex PCR using the deep immunoSEQ assay. Extracted genomic DNA from each cell subset was spread evenly across all wells of several immunoSEQ 96-well plates, with each plate serving as a replicate. Each replicate PCR for sorted subsets received about 180 ng genomic DNA, equal to 28,000 or so T cell genomes. Purified libraries were measured with a Qubit 3.0 fluorometer, size-checked on a Bioanalyzer 2100, and measured again with the KAPA Library Quantification kit. Each immunoSEQ 96-well plate was sequenced on its own single-read 150-cycle Illumina NextSeq 550 flow cell. Regarding the original processing steps: The immunoSEQ output contained only junctional sequences without quality scores, so filtering could not match that applied to full-length reads. Sequences were annotated with PyIR, a Python wrapper for IgBLAST v1.9, using IMGT germline references to assign V/J genes and CDR3. Any read was removed if the V/J assignment was weak (E-value above 1e-6), the CDR3 was missing, or the read contained stop codons, out-of-frame junctions, or ambiguous translated residues. V3J clonotypes were defined as sequences sharing an identical inferred V gene, J gene, and CDR3 amino acid sequence. To compute the percentage overlap between repertoires, the number of shared unique clonotypes was divided by the size of the smaller repertoire. Three approaches were used to assess repertoire richness: RTK rarefaction, the Chao1 estimator, and Recon v2.1 estimates of unobserved clonotypes. OLGA was used to compute generation probabilities for all TCRbeta clonotypes that the gDNA method yielded from a handful of donors. Drawn from immuneACCESS, this table holds only the in-frame rearrangements with V and J called that TCRdb kept. Clones are partly lost; checked studies trace under half to an unresolved V gene and leave the rest unexplained. V and J calls plus clone size are reproduced from that table; the DNA served to infer D and trimming. This sample holds about 2.4 million clones; roughly 93% were observed only once. The top ten constitute 0.36% of the sample.

According to the germline V gene (reference sequence), CDR1 reads LNHDA and CDR2 reads SQIVND. The CDR3 covers 14 residues, taking in both the cysteine and the phenylalanine. CDR3 DNA is the only sequence kept; it has 42 bases, read in frame from the first base. Clipping removes 5 bases from V and 6 bases from J, with 8 as the unmatched junction base count. The donors were healthy, HIV-negative adults who had no recently reported acute infections or vaccinations. Only Caucasian adults living in Nashville, Tennessee, USA were represented among the donors. CD4+ T cells were enriched by magnetic negative selection; naive cells were then positively selected on CD45RA, and the negative fraction formed the memory subset. Blood was obtained by leukapheresis, after which PBMCs were separated by Ficoll-Histopaque density gradient centrifugation and cryopreserved in liquid nitrogen vapor phase. Purity and quantity of every magnetically sorted T cell population were checked by analytical flow cytometry. Genomic DNA was isolated from each sorted fraction and quantified by UV absorbance on a Nanodrop 2000c.

The chain is made from TRBV19 and TRBJ2-7; 9 bases in the middle match TRBD1. Sample: naive CD4+ T cells from PBMCs. This specimen's cell subset or site label, per the study, means: CD45RA+ positively selected. The source of this sequence is a man aged 18-30 years in good health. Some clones in this sample may be carry-over from other donors' samples. The CDR3 protein: CASSPPGQGLEQYF. The base sequence is TGTGCCAGTAGTCCCCCGGGACAGGGCCTCGAGCAGTACTTC.